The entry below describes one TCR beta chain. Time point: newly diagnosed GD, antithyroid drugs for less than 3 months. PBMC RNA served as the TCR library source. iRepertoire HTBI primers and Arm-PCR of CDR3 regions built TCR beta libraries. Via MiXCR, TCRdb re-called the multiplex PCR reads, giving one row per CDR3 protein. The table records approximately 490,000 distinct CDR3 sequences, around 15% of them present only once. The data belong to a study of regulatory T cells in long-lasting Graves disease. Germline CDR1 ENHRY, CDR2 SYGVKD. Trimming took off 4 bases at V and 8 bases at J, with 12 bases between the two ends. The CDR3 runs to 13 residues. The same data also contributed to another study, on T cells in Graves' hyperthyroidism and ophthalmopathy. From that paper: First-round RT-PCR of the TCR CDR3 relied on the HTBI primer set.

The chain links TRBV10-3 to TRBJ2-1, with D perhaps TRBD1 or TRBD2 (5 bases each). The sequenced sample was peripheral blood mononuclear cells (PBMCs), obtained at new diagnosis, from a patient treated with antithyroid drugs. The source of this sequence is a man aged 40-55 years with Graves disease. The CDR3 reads CAISVGTHHEQFF. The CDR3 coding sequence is TGTGCCATCAGTGTAGGGACCCACCATGAGCAGTTCTTC.